The next 15 T cell receptor beta chains were all read from a single sample in a study of glioma-infiltrating T cells after dendritic cell vaccination. The method was immunoSEQ multiplex PCR; TCRdb's version includes in-frame clones alone and lacks a portion of them. The sample lists fewer than 85,000 clones; over 75% were seen once. This sample comprised blood, obtained before dendritic cell vaccination. These receptors were collected from a human donor with glioblastoma.

The chain combines TRBV2 with TRBJ2-7, with 7 bases matching TRBD1. The J segment lost 1 base and the V segment lost 2 bases, leaving 5 bases of the junction unmatched. CDR1 is SNHLY and CDR2 is FYNNEI in the germline V gene. The CDR3 is made up of 15 amino acids. The chain's CDR3 is CASSETGDSSYEQYV. Written as DNA, the CDR3 is TGTGCCAGCAGTGAAACAGGGGATTCTTCCTACGAGCAGTACGTC.

This clone was recorded once. The chain recombines TRBV6-1 with TRBJ2-7, with 9 bases aligning to TRBD1. J gave up 8 bases and V 1 base, and 3 bases lay outside the gene matches. The CDR3 has 13 amino acids. The germline gives CDR1 MNHNS, CDR2 SASEGT. The CDR3 sequence: CASSEVNRGQQYF. Written as DNA, the CDR3 is TGTGCCAGCAGTGAAGTGAACAGGGGGCAGCAGTACTTC.

The rearrangement uses TRBV2 and TRBJ1-1, with TRBD1 matching 9 bases. The trim removed 7 bases at V and 5 bases at J, leaving 5 bases unmatched. The CDR3 has 13 amino acids. Germline CDR1 is SNHLY and CDR2 is FYNNEI. CDR3 in DNA: TGTGCCAGCATTAAGGACAGGGGAACTGAAGCTTTCTTT. Translating it yields CASIKDRGTEAFF. Full variable domain (rest looked up from reference TRBV2 and TRBJ1-1): EPEVTQTPSHQVTQMGQEVILRCVPISNHLYFYWYRQILGQKVEFLVSFYNNEISEKSEIFDDQFSVERPDGSNFTLKIRSTKLEDSAMYFCASIKDRGTEAFFGQGTRLTVV.

The rearrangement joins TRBV6-1 to TRBJ2-1; 11 bases are a match to TRBD2. V trimming: 4 bases; J trimming: 1 base; junction bases outside the gene matches: 3. The length of the CDR3 is 16 residues. CDR1 is MNHNS and CDR2 is SASEGT in the germline V gene. CDR3: CASSARTSGSYNEQFF. CDR3 nucleotides: TGTGCCAGCAGTGCTAGGACTAGCGGGTCCTACAATGAGCAGTTCTTC.

As to this clone: A read error may account for a junction end that differs from germline. The chain uses TRBV5-1 and TRBJ2-5; no firm D call. The CDR3 spans 14 residues. Germline values: CDR1 SGHRS, CDR2 YFSETQ. The CDR3 nucleotides are TGCGCCAGCAGCTTACGAGCGAATCAAGGGACCCAGTACTTC. Translation gives CASSLRANQGTQYF.

The chain employs TRBV5-1 and TRBJ2-7; 7 positions match TRBD1. J gave up 0 bases and V 3 bases, and 0 bases lay outside the gene matches. CDR1 is SGHRS, CDR2 YFSETQ, per germline. The CDR3 sequence is 13 residues long. CDR3 nucleotides: TGCGCCAGCAGCTGGGACAGCTCCTACGAGCAGTACTTC. Translation: CASSWDSSYEQYF.

The V call is TRBV6-1, the J call TRBJ1-4, with 9 bases that match TRBD1. The V segment lost 1 base and the J segment 11 bases; nucleotides outside the gene matches: 11. The CDR3 is 16 amino acids. Germline V gives CDR1 MNHNS, CDR2 SASEGT. The CDR3 protein is CASSEEPGQGPEKLFF. The CDR3 region has the DNA TGTGCCAGCAGTGAAGAACCGGGACAGGGACCAGAGAAACTGTTTTTT.

This rearrangement joins TRBV5-1 to TRBJ1-4; D possibly corresponds to TRBD1 (5 bases). The V gene's germline CDR1 is SGHRS and CDR2 YFSETQ. This CDR3 has 16 residues. Trimming shortened V by 4 bases and J by 4 bases, and 17 bases separated the two germline ends. CDR3 loop: CASSPALREYNEKLFF. The DNA of the CDR3 is TGCGCCAGCAGCCCGGCTCTCAGGGAATATAATGAAAAACTGTTTTTT.

This chain joins TRBV12-5 and TRBJ2-1; possibly TRBD2 for D (6 bases). CDR1 is LGHNT, CDR2 FRNRAP, per germline. The CDR3 has 16 amino acids. The V and J ends lost 0 bases and 0 bases respectively, with 9 bases between them. CDR3 bases: TGTGCTAGTGGTTTGGTACCCGGGAGCTCCTACAATGAGCAGTTCTTC. This sequence encodes CASGLVPGSSYNEQFF. Complete variable domain (other parts from reference TRBV12-5 and TRBJ2-1): DARVTQTPRHKVTEMGQEVTMRCQPILGHNTVFWYRQTMMQGLELLAYFRNRAPLDDSGMPKDRFSAEMPDATLATLKIQPSEPRDSAVYFCASGLVPGSSYNEQFFGPGTRLTVL.

This sequence joins TRBV19 and TRBJ1-4, with 9 positions matching TRBD1. Looked up from germline, CDR1 is LNHDA and CDR2 is SQIVND (reference sequence). After removal of 4 bases from V and 7 bases from J, the junction contained 10 bases not matched to a gene. The CDR3 has 16 residues. In DNA form, the CDR3 reads TGTGCCAGTAGTACCCCTCACAGGGGGCGCCCTGAAAAACTGTTTTTT. Translated, it gives CASSTPHRGRPEKLFF.

This clone came up once. The CDR3 DNA is TGTGCCAGCAGCTTTAGCGGGGGGGCAGATACGCAGTATTTT. The encoded protein is CASSFSGGADTQYF. This chain uses TRBV11-3 with TRBJ2-3, with 11 positions matching TRBD2. After removal of 3 bases from V and 4 bases from J, the junction contained 0 bases not matched to a gene. Germline CDR1 is SGHNT and CDR2 is YENEEA. The CDR3 runs to 14 residues.

The gene calls are TRBV25-1 and TRBJ1-3; D call uncertain. This CDR3 region has 13 residues. Trimming took off 7 bases at V and 3 bases at J, with 10 bases between the two ends. Germline values: CDR1 MGHDK, CDR2 SYGVNS. CDR3 protein: CASNRGIGNTIYF. The CDR3 nucleotides are TGTGCCAGCAATAGAGGGATTGGAAACACCATATATTTT. The full variable domain, with the rest looked up from reference TRBV25-1 and TRBJ1-3, is EADIYQTPRYLVIGTGKKITLECSQTMGHDKMYWYQQDPGMELHLIHYSYGVNSTEKGDLSSESTVSRIRTEHFPLTLESARPSHTSQYLCASNRGIGNTIYFGEGSWLTVV.

The V call is TRBV9, the J call TRBJ2-3, with 11 bases that match TRBD2. V gave up 4 bases and J gave up 0 bases; unmatched junction bases: 7. CDR3 size: 17 residues. From germline, CDR1 is SGDLS and CDR2 YYNGEE. The CDR3 DNA reads TGTGCCAGCAGCCAGAGACTAGCGGGGACTAGCACAGATACGCAGTATTTT. It codes for CASSQRLAGTSTDTQYF.

The chain combines TRBV6-5 with TRBJ1-2, with TRBD1 matching over 7 bases. Losses at the gene ends were 6 bases for V and 3 bases for J; bases not matched to a gene: 7. The germline V gene has CDR1 MNHEY and CDR2 SVGAGI. The CDR3 runs 14 residues. CDR3 coding DNA: TGTGCCAGCAGAGAACAGGGGATGGACTATGGCTACACCTTC. Protein product: CASREQGMDYGYTF.

This chain uses TRBV19 with TRBJ2-6, with 9 bases aligning to TRBD2. The V gene's germline CDR1 is LNHDA and CDR2 SQIVND (reference sequence). V was pared by 8 bases and J by 0 bases, with 8 bases of the junction left unmatched. This CDR3 spans 17 amino acids. DNA for the CDR3: TGTGCCAGTGTAAATAGCGGGGGAAGCTCTGGGGCCAACGTCCTGACTTTC. It encodes CASVNSGGSSGANVLTF. The full variable domain, rest sourced from reference TRBV19 and TRBJ2-6, is DGGITQSPKYLFRKEGQNVTLSCEQNLNHDAMYWYRQDPGQGLRLIYYSQIVNDFQKGDIAEGYSVSREKKESFPLTVTSAQKNPTAFYLCASVNSGGSSGANVLTFGAGSRLTVL.